This T cell receptor (beta chain) derives from a study of T cells in Graves' hyperthyroidism and ophthalmopathy. Across the whole study: The blood sample was taken at first diagnosis, before treatment began.

It was RNA transcripts that yielded the amplified TCR beta CDR3 regions. The HTBI primer set drove a first-round RT-PCR of the TCR CDR3. Each CDR3 protein is one row after TCRdb ran MiXCR on the multiplex PCR reads. Here the sample spans about 360,000 distinct CDR3 sequences, 20% to 30% being singletons. Exclusion criteria comprised uncontrolled infection, other autoimmune disease, pregnancy or lactation. Diagnoses were made from clinical symptoms, serum measures (thyroxine and TRAb), thyroid ultrasound and orbital computed tomography. There are many counts of this clonotype. CDR1 SGHKS and CDR2 YYEKEE come from the germline V gene (reference sequence). CDR3 length equals 12 residues. The V end lost 5 bases, the J end lost 5 bases, and 11 bases lay between the germline ends.

The V call is TRBV5-5, the J call TRBJ2-7, with a weak D call TRBD1 (6 bases). The sample taken for sequencing was blood. The source of this sequence is a man in his forties or fifties with Graves' hyperthyroidism. CDR3 sequence reads: CASRKTGDEQYF. CDR3 bases: TGTGCCAGCAGGAAGACAGGAGACGAGCAGTACTTC. Drawing the rest from reference TRBV5-5 and TRBJ2-7, the complete variable domain is DAGVTQSPTHLIKTRGQQVTLRCSPISGHKSVSWYQQVLGQGPQFIFQYYEKEERGRGNFPDRFSARQFPNYSSELNVNALLLGDSALYLCASRKTGDEQYFGPGTRLTVT.